Below, 28 T cell receptor beta chains from the same sample are listed, as sequenced in a study of beta chain features in type 1 diabetes (dated 2018 in TCRdb). Library method: the immunoSEQ multiplex PCR assay. The entire isolated RNA was reverse transcribed using the High Capacity cDNA Reverse Transcription Kit, and thus expressed TCRB transcripts were sequenced. As stored in TCRdb, this immuneACCESS dataset retains in-frame rearrangements with V and J assigned. A fraction of the clones does not appear; measured against another copy, unresolved V genes explain less than half of the discrepancy, and the remainder lacks a known reason. Recorded for this sample are roughly 330,000 clones; approximately 10% of them occurred a single time. Jointly, the top ten make up just over 0.015% of the sample. Sequencing was done on a sample of naive CD4+ T cells from blood. The cell subset or site label, as the study defines it: true naive CD4+ T cells. Every receptor here comes from a woman in her 30s in good health.

J is TRBJ1-2 and V is TRBV10-3; 7 bases are a match to TRBD1. From germline, CDR1 is ENHRY and CDR2 SYGVKD. V gave up 0 bases and J gave up 4 bases; unmatched junction bases: 5. The CDR3 extends over 15 amino acids. The chain's CDR3 is CAISESTEGAYGYTF. The CDR3 DNA is TGTGCCATCAGTGAGTCCACAGAGGGGGCCTATGGCTACACCTTC.

This clone was picked up a small number of times. The J gene is TRBJ1-2, the V gene TRBV7-3, with a possible D match to TRBD1 (6 bases). The V end was cut by 5 bases, the J end by 6 bases, with 16 bases between. Germline V lookup: CDR1 SGHTA, CDR2 FQGTGA. The CDR3 sequence is 14 residues long. The CDR3 spells CASSLRGGADGYTF. CDR3 sequence (DNA): TGTGCCAGCAGCCTCCGGGGGGGGGCCGATGGCTACACCTTC.

The chain uses TRBV7-2 and TRBJ2-7; TRBD2 aligns across 9 bases. Trimming at V came to 0 bases and at J to 3 bases, leaving 6 bases not matched to a gene. The CDR3 spans 16 residues. Looked up from germline, CDR1 is SGHTA and CDR2 is FQGNSA. The CDR3 reads CASSLAASSGIYEQYF. In DNA, the CDR3 is TGTGCCAGCAGCTTAGCGGCGTCTAGCGGGATCTACGAGCAGTACTTC. Supplemented by reference TRBV7-2 and TRBJ2-7, the full variable domain reads GAGVSQSPSNKVTEKGKDVELRCDPISGHTALYWYRQSLGQGLEFLIYFQGNSAPDKSGLPSDRFSAERTGGSVSTLTIQRTQQEDSAVYLCASSLAASSGIYEQYFGPGTRLTVT.

This sequence joins TRBV15 and TRBJ1-1, with D unresolved. Germline values: CDR1 LNHNV, CDR2 YYDKDF (reference sequence). V shed 4 bases and J shed 4 bases, with 7 bases lying between them. The CDR3 runs 12 residues. CDR3 in amino acids: CATSTPVTEAFF. The CDR3 DNA reads as TGTGCCACCAGCACTCCGGTCACTGAAGCTTTCTTT.

The chain joins TRBV5-1 to TRBJ2-1; D is perhaps TRBD2 (6 bases). Looked up from germline, CDR1 is SGHRS and CDR2 is YFSETQ. Trimming took 1 base from V and 1 from J, leaving 9 bases between them. The CDR3 runs to 15 residues. In DNA form, the CDR3 reads TGCGCCAGCAGCTTGTCGGCGGGGTCCTACAATGAGCAGTTCTTC. As protein: CASSLSAGSYNEQFF. Full variable domain (outside the CDR3, taken from reference TRBV5-1 and TRBJ2-1): KAGVTQTPRYLIKTRGQQVTLSCSPISGHRSVSWYQQTPGQGLQFLFEYFSETQRNKGNFPGRFSGRQFSNSRSEMNVSTLELGDSALYLCASSLSAGSYNEQFFGPGTRLTVL.

The rearrangement links TRBV28 to TRBJ2-1, with TRBD2 identical over 8 bases. J lost 10 bases, V lost 4 bases, and 3 bases had no gene match. Germline CDR1 and CDR2: MDHEN and SYDVKM. CDR3 size: 12 residues. The CDR3, as DNA: TGTGCCAGCAGTTCGGGACTAGTAGAGCAGTTCTTC. Protein product: CASSSGLVEQFF.

The chain joins TRBV2 to TRBJ1-4, with TRBD1 identical over 8 bases. V shed 6 bases, J shed 5 bases, and the junction held 2 bases outside the gene matches. The CDR3 is 13 residues long. Germline CDR1 and CDR2: SNHLY and FYNNEI. The CDR3 nucleotides read TGTGCCAGCAGAGACAGGGGAAATGAAAAACTGTTTTTT. Translating it yields CASRDRGNEKLFF.

This clone was observed a handful of times. The V and J genes are TRBV28 and TRBJ2-5; D is unclear. The CDR3 has 11 amino acids. V shed 8 bases and J shed 7 bases, with 11 bases lying between them. CDR1 MDHEN and CDR2 SYDVKM come from the germline V gene. CDR3 protein: CASGGRSTQYF. CDR3 DNA: TGTGCCAGCGGTGGCCGATCGACCCAGTACTTC.

This chain connects TRBV19 to TRBJ1-2; TRBD1 matches 8 bases. V shed 6 bases and J 3 bases; nucleotides not matched to a gene: 6. The CDR3 totals 14 residues. Germline lookup yields CDR1 LNHDA and CDR2 SQIVND (reference sequence). This chain's CDR3 is CASRVQGVDYGYTF. DNA for the CDR3: TGTGCCAGTAGGGTACAGGGGGTCGACTATGGCTACACCTTC.

J is TRBJ2-3 and V is TRBV4-3; 10 bases are shared with TRBD2. V trimming: 3 bases; J trimming: 6 bases; junction bases outside the gene matches: 9. In germline, CDR1 is LGHNA, CDR2 YSLEER. CDR3 length: 16 amino acids. This CDR3 reads CASSQFSGRTGDTQYF. In DNA form, the CDR3 reads TGCGCCAGCAGCCAGTTTAGCGGGAGGACGGGGGATACGCAGTATTTT.

The chain's CDR3 is CASSLAAFPDRGMNTEAFF. Here the CDR3 DNA reads TGCGCCAGCAGCTTGGCCGCGTTTCCAGACAGGGGGATGAACACTGAAGCTTTCTTT. The chain employs TRBV5-1 and TRBJ1-1; 9 bases match TRBD1. The CDR3 totals 19 residues. CDR1 and CDR2 from the germline V gene are SGHRS and YFSETQ. V was clipped by 0 bases and J by 0 bases; unmatched bases: 12.

In this sample, this clone turned up a few times. V is TRBV30 and J is TRBJ2-7; 10 nucleotides line up with TRBD2. The germline gives CDR1 GTSNPN, CDR2 SVGIG (reference sequence). V dropped 1 base and J dropped 12; count of bases not matched to a gene: 15. The CDR3 has 15 amino acids. Here the CDR3 DNA reads TGTGCCTGGAGTGGGTCTAGCGGGAGCGAAGCCCCCCTGTACTTC. Translated: CAWSGSSGSEAPLYF.

This clone has only a few counts. The chain couples TRBV30 to TRBJ1-5; TRBD1 might be the D (6 bases). The CDR3 covers 13 residues. V dropped 2 bases and J dropped 5 bases, with 10 bases sitting between them. Germline loops: CDR1 GTSNPN, CDR2 SVGIG (reference sequence). This chain's CDR3 is CAWSSGAHQPQHF. The DNA of the CDR3 is TGTGCCTGGAGTTCAGGGGCCCATCAGCCCCAGCATTTT.

This clone showed up many times. The chain has TRBV4-3 and TRBJ2-5, with no clear D. Per the germline V gene, CDR1 is LGHNA and CDR2 is YSLEER. The CDR3 is 13 amino acids. Trimming shortened V by 5 bases and J by 5 bases, and 12 bases separated the two germline ends. CDR3 region: CASSDTSRETQYF. DNA of the CDR3: TGCGCCAGCAGCGATACCTCGAGGGAGACCCAGTACTTC.

This clone was found a few times. The rearrangement joins TRBV29-1 to TRBJ2-3, with 8 positions matching TRBD2. The CDR3 is 17 amino acids. The germline V gene has CDR1 SQVTM and CDR2 ANQGSEA. Trimming took 3 bases from V and 6 from J; bases not matched to a gene: 17. The CDR3 coding sequence is TGCAGCGTTGACCCAATGGGGCACGGACTAGCCGCGGATACGCAGTATTTT. Its protein is CSVDPMGHGLAADTQYF.

This chain links TRBV30 with TRBJ2-7; 8 bases agree with TRBD1. This CDR3 has 16 residues. J gave up 2 bases and V 0 bases, and 9 bases lay outside the gene matches. Germline-derived CDR1 and CDR2 are GTSNPN and SVGIG (reference sequence). The CDR3 loop is CAWSVHNGQGPYEQYF. CDR3 in DNA: TGTGCCTGGAGTGTACACAATGGACAGGGTCCCTACGAGCAGTACTTC.

This clone was picked up a small number of times. The gene calls are TRBV28 and TRBJ2-1, with 13 bases matching TRBD2. Germline values: CDR1 MDHEN, CDR2 SYDVKM. The CDR3 extends over 16 amino acids. V was pared by 2 bases and J by 9 bases, with 7 bases of the junction left unmatched. The CDR3 loop is CASSLRGLAGSREQFF. The CDR3 nucleotides are TGTGCCAGCAGTTTAAGGGGACTAGCGGGATCGCGTGAGCAGTTCTTC.

The chain has TRBV2 and TRBJ1-1, with D possibly TRBD1 on 5 matching bases. Germline-derived CDR1 and CDR2 are SNHLY and FYNNEI. V shed 7 bases and J shed 0 bases, with 9 bases lying between them. The CDR3 totals 13 residues. The CDR3 coding sequence is TGTGCCAGCACCGGACACATGAACACTGAAGCTTTCTTT. Its protein product is CASTGHMNTEAFF.

The rearrangement links TRBV6-5 to TRBJ2-1; D gene unclear. With 6 bases removed from V and 10 bases from J, the gap between germline ends came to 10 bases. Germline CDR1 is MNHEY and CDR2 is SVGAGI. The length of the CDR3 is 11 residues. CDR3 nucleotide sequence: TGTGCCAGCAGATCGTCGGTCGAGCAGTTCTTC. This codes for CASRSSVEQFF.

The chain links TRBV9 to TRBJ2-1; D is possibly TRBD1 (5 bases). The CDR3 runs to 15 residues. Germline V CDR1 and CDR2: SGDLS, YYNGEE. Trimming shortened V by 4 bases and J by 7 bases, and 18 bases separated the two germline ends. For the CDR3, the DNA is TGTGCCAGCAGCCGTAGGGGTAGGGGTGGGAATGAGCAGTTCTTC. Amino acid sequence: CASSRRGRGGNEQFF.

The sample holds a few counts of this clone. The chain is built from TRBV28 and TRBJ2-5; TRBD2 matches 7 bases. CDR1 is MDHEN, CDR2 SYDVKM, per germline. This CDR3 comprises 15 residues. Trimming at V came to 6 bases and at J to 5 bases, leaving 12 bases not matched to a gene. CDR3 in amino acids: CASSQGLPGGETQYF. In nucleotides, the CDR3 is TGTGCCAGCAGCCAAGGACTTCCCGGGGGGGAGACCCAGTACTTC.

V and J are TRBV5-1 and TRBJ2-1; possibly TRBD2 for D (5 bases). The CDR3 runs to 14 residues. CDR1 SGHRS and CDR2 YFSETQ come from the germline V gene. Trimming took off 4 bases at V and 4 bases at J, with 12 bases between the two ends. CDR3 sequence reads: CASSETRWYNEQFF. CDR3 bases: TGCGCCAGCAGCGAAACTAGGTGGTACAATGAGCAGTTCTTC.

The chain recombines TRBV7-9 with TRBJ2-4, with 7 bases lining up with TRBD2. Germline-derived CDR1 and CDR2 are SEHNR and FQNEAQ (reference sequence). The CDR3 length is 14 residues. Losses at the gene ends were 5 bases for V and 6 bases for J; bases not matched to a gene: 7. In DNA form, the CDR3 reads TGTGCCAGCAGCCCCAGGGACTACCCAAACATTCAGTACTTC. This sequence encodes CASSPRDYPNIQYF.

In its sample, this clone was seen a few times. The chain uses TRBV11-1 and TRBJ2-1; perhaps TRBD2 as D (6 bases). Germline CDR1 reads SGHAT; CDR2 reads FQDESV (reference sequence). The CDR3 runs 15 residues. The V end was cut by 1 base, the J end by 4 bases, with 11 bases between. This CDR3 is CASSLGGGPYNEQFF. The CDR3 DNA reads as TGTGCCAGCAGCTTAGGCGGAGGGCCTTACAATGAGCAGTTCTTC.

V gene TRBV25-1 combines with J gene TRBJ2-1, with 8 bases identical to TRBD2. Trimming cost V 1 base and J 9 bases; bases outside gene matches: 8. The CDR3 length is 15 residues. Per germline, CDR1 MGHDK and CDR2 SYGVNS. DNA for the CDR3: TGTGCCAGCAGTGAATTATGGCGGGAGGAGGGTGAGCAGTTCTTC. It encodes CASSELWREEGEQFF.

The chain carries TRBV15 and TRBJ2-2, with 7 bases matching TRBD1. The CDR3 sequence is 15 residues long. Trimming removed 3 bases from V and 5 bases from J; junction bases left unmatched: 6. Germline V gene sequence: CDR1 LNHNV, CDR2 YYDKDF (reference sequence). The CDR3 nucleotides read TGTGCCACCAGCAGTCGACAGGGAAAAACCGGGGAGCTGTTTTTT. Translation: CATSSRQGKTGELFF.

This clone occurred a few times. The chain links TRBV4-2 to TRBJ1-2, with 7 nucleotides matching TRBD1. Trimming cost V 4 bases and J 7 bases; bases outside gene matches: 9. Germline CDR1 is LGHNA and CDR2 is YNFKEQ. This CDR3 is built from 14 residues. CDR3 region: CASSREQGRFGYTF. The CDR3, as DNA: TGTGCCAGCAGCCGCGAACAGGGGCGCTTTGGCTACACCTTC.

This clone was observed a few times. The V gene is TRBV4-2, the J gene TRBJ2-3, with TRBD1 matching over 7 bases. This CDR3 is built from 16 residues. Germline V gene sequence: CDR1 LGHNA, CDR2 YNFKEQ. Trimming removed 1 base from V and 6 bases from J; junction bases left unmatched: 10. CDR3 DNA sequence: TGTGCCAGCAGCCAAGGTTCAGGGGGAAACTGGGATACGCAGTATTTT. Its translation is CASSQGSGGNWDTQYF.